This TCR beta chain was identified in a study of cytomegalovirus exposure and HLA in healthy donors. Notes on the study in general: Some 150 TCR beta chains were listed as cytomegalovirus-associated. In vitro data verified a few CMV-associated chains as specific for CMV antigens.

Measured with immunoSEQ multiplex PCR; TCRdb has only the in-frame clones, and not every one. The sample has roughly 120,000 clones, roughly 84% seen once. Only one count was recorded for this clone. Its specificity is unknown. This CDR3 is 15 amino acids long. Germline values: CDR1 MGHDK, CDR2 SYGVNS. Trimming removed 5 bases at V and 4 bases at J, with 17 bases between. While the first cohort had 500 to 700 subjects, the donors belonged to the separate validation cohort of over a hundred subjects. The sequenced sample was PBMCs. The clonotype was recovered from a woman younger than 45 in good health and CMV-seronegative. The J gene is TRBJ1-1, the V gene TRBV25-1; D not certain. In DNA form, the CDR3 reads TGTGCCAGCAGTATGCGGTTGGGTTTGGGCACTGAAGCTTTCTTT. As protein: CASSMRLGLGTEAFF.